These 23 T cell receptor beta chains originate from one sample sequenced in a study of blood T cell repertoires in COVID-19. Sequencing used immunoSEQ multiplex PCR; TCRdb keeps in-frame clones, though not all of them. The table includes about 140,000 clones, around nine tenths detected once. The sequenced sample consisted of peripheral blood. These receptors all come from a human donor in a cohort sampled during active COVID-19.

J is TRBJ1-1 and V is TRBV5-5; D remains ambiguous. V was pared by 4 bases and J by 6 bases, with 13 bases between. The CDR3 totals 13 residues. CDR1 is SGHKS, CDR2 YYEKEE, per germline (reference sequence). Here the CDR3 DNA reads TGTGCCAGCAGCCTCAGTAGCAGCGCTGAAGCTTTCTTT. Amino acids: CASSLSSSAEAFF.

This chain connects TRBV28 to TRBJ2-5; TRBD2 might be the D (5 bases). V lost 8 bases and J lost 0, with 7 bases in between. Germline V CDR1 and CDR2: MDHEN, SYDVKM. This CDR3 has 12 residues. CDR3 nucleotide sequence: TGTGCCAGCGAGGGAAACCAAGAGACCCAGTACTTC. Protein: CASEGNQETQYF.

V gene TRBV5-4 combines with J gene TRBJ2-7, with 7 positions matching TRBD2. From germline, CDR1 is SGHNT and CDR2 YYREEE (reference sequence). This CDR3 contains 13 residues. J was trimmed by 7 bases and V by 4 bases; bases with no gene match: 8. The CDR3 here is CASSTRELGEQYF. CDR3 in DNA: TGTGCCAGCAGCACGCGGGAGTTGGGAGAGCAGTACTTC. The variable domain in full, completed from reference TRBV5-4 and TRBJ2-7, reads ETGVTQSPTHLIKTRGQQVTLRCSSQSGHNTVSWYQQALGQGPQFIFQYYREEENGRGNFPPRFSGLQFPNYSSELNVNALELDDSALYLCASSTRELGEQYFGPGTRLTVT.

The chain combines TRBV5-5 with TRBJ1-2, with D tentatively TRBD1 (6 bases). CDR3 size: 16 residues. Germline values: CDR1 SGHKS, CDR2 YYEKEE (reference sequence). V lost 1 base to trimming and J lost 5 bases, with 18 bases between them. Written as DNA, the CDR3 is TGTGCCAGCAGCTTGACCGACAGGAACCCCATATATGGCTACACCTTC. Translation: CASSLTDRNPIYGYTF.

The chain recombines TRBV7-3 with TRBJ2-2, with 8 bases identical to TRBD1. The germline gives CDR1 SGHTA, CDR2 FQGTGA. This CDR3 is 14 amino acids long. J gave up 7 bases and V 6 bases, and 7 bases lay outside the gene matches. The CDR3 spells CASRRTGTDGELFF. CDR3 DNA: TGTGCCAGCAGACGGACAGGGACGGACGGGGAGCTGTTTTTT.

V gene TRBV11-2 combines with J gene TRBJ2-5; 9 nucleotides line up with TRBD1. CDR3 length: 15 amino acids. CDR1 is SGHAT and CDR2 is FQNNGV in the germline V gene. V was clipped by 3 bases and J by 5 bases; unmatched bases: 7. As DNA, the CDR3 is TGTGCCAGCAGCTTGACAGGGGGGTTTCTGGAGACCCAGTACTTC. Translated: CASSLTGGFLETQYF.

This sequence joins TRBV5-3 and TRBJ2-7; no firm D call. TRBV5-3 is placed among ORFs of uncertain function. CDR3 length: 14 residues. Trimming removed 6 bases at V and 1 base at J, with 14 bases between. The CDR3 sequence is CARMSFKWSYEQYF. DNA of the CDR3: TGTGCCAGAATGAGTTTTAAATGGTCCTACGAGCAGTACTTC.

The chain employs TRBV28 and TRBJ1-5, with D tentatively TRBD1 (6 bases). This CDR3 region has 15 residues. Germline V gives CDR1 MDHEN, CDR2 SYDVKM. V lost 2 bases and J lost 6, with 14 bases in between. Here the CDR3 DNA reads TGTGCCAGCAGTTTAATAGGGGAGGGGGGTCAGCCCCAGCATTTT. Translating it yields CASSLIGEGGQPQHF.

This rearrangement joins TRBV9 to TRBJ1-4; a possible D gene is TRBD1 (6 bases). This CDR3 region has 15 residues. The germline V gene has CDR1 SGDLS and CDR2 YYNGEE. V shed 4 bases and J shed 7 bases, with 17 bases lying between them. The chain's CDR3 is CASSKQTGSGEKLFF. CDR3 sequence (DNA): TGTGCCAGCAGCAAACAGACAGGATCGGGTGAAAAACTGTTTTTT.

CDR3 sequence (DNA): TGTGCCACCAGCACTGGGACTAGCGACCGCACAGATACGCAGTATTTT. Amino acid sequence: CATSTGTSDRTDTQYF. J is TRBJ2-3 and V is TRBV15, with TRBD2 matching over 10 bases. The germline V gene encodes CDR1 LNHNV and CDR2 YYDKDF (reference sequence). The junction had 5 bases not matched to a gene; V was cut back by 4 bases and J by 1 base. The CDR3 is 16 residues long.

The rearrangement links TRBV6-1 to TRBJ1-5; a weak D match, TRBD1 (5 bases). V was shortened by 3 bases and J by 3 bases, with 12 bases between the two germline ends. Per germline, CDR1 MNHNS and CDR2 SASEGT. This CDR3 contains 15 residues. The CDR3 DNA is TGTGCCAGCAGTGATCCCCAGGGTCCCAATCAGCCCCAGCATTTT. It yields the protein CASSDPQGPNQPQHF.

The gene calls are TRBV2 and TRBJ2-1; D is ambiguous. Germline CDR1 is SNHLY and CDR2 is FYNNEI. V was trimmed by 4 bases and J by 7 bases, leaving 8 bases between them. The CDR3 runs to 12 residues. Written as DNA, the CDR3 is TGTGCCAGCAGTGCGGTGGTTAATGAGCAGTTCTTC. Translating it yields CASSAVVNEQFF. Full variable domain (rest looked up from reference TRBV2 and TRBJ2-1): EPEVTQTPSHQVTQMGQEVILRCVPISNHLYFYWYRQILGQKVEFLVSFYNNEISEKSEIFDDQFSVERPDGSNFTLKIRSTKLEDSAMYFCASSAVVNEQFFGPGTRLTVL.

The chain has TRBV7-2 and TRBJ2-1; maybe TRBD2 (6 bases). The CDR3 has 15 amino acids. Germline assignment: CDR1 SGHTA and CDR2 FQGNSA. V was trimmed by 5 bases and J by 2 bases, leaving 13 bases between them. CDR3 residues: CASSPGTYAYNEQFF. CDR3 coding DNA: TGTGCCAGCAGCCCCGGGACTTATGCCTACAATGAGCAGTTCTTC.

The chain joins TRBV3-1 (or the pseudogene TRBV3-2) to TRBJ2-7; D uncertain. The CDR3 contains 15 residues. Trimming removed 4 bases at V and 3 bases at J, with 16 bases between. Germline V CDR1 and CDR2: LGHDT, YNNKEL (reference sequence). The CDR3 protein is CASSRPGSGSYEQYF. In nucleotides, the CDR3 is TGTGCCAGCAGCCGCCCCGGGTCCGGAAGCTACGAGCAGTACTTC.

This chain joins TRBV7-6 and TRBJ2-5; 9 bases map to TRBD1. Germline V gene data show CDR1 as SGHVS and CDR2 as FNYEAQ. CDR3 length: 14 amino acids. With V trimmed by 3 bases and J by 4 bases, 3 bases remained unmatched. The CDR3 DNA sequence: TGTGCCAGCAGCTTGGACAGGGGAGGAGAGACCCAGTACTTC. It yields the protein CASSLDRGGETQYF.

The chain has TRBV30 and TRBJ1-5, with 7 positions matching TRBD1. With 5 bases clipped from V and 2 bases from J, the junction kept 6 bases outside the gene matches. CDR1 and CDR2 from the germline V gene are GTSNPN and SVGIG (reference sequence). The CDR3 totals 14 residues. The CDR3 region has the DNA TGTGCCTGGGGCTGGCAGGGGGGCAATCAGCCCCAGCATTTT. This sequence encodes CAWGWQGGNQPQHF.

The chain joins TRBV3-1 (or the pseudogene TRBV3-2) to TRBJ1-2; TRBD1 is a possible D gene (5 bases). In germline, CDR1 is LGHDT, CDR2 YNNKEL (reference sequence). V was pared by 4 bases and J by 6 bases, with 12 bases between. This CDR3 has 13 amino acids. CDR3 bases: TGTGCCAGCAGCCCGACAGAGTTGGATGGCTACACCTTC. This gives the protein CASSPTELDGYTF.

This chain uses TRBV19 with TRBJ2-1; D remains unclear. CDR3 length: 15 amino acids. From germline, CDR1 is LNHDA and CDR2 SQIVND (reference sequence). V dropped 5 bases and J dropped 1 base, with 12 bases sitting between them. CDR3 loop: CASSAQPGSYNEQFF. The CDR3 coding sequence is TGTGCCAGTAGTGCCCAACCGGGTTCCTACAATGAGCAGTTCTTC.

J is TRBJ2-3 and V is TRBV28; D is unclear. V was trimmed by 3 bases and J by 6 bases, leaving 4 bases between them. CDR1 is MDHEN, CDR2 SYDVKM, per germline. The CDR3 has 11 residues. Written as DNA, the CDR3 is TGTGCCAGCAGTTTCGGGGATACGCAGTATTTT. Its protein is CASSFGDTQYF.

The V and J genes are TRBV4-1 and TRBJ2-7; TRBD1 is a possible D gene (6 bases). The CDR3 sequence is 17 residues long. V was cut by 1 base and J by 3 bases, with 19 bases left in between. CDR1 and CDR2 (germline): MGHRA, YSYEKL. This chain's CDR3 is CASSQVWVPTGSYEQYF. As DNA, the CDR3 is TGCGCCAGCAGCCAAGTTTGGGTCCCCACAGGGAGCTACGAGCAGTACTTC.

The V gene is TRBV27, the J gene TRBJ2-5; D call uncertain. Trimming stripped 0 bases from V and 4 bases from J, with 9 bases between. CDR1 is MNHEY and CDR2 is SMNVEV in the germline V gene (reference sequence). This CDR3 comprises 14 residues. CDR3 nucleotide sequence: TGTGCCAGCAGTTTATCGTCTCAGGTAGAGACCCAGTACTTC. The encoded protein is CASSLSSQVETQYF.

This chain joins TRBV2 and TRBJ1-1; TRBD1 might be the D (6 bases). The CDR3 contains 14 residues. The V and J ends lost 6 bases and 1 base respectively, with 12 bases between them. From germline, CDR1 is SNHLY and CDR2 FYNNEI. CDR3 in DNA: TGTGCCAGCAGGTCGGGACAACCGAACACTGAAGCTTTCTTT. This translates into CASRSGQPNTEAFF.

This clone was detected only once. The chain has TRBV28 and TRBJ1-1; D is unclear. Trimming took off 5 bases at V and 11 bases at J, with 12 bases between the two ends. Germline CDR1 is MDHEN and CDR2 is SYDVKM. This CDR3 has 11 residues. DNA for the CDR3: TGTGCCAGCAGTGGACTCCTTGGGGCTTTCTTT. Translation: CASSGLLGAFF.